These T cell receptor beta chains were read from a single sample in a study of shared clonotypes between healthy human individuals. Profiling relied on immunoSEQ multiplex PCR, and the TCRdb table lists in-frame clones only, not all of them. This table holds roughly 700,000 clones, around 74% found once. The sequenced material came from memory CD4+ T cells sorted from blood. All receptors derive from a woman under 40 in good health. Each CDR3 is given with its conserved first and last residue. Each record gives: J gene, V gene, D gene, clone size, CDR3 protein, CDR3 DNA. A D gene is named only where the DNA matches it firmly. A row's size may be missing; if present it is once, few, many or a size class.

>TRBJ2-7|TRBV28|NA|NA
CASSEPPKYEQYF
TGTGCCAGCAGTGAACCACCCAAGTACGAGCAGTACTTC
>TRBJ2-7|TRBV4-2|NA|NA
CASSQDREGPYEQYF
TGTGCCAGCAGCCAAGATAGAGAGGGCCCCTACGAGCAGTACTTC
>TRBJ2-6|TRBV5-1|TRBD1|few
CASSYAGGHSSGANVLTF
TGCGCCAGCAGCTACGCAGGGGGACATAGCTCTGGGGCCAACGTCCTGACTTTC
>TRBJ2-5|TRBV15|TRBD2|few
CATSRDYAGAGETQYF
TGTGCCACCAGCAGAGATTACGCGGGAGCAGGGGAGACCCAGTACTTC
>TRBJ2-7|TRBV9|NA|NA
CASSVRDRSYEQYF
TGTGCCAGCAGCGTACGAGACAGATCCTACGAGCAGTACTTC
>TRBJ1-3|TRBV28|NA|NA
CASNRGGGSGNTIYF
TGTGCCAGCAATCGTGGGGGGGGATCTGGAAACACCATATATTTT
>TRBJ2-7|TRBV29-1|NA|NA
CSVGALYEQYF
TGCAGCGTTGGGGCCCTCTACGAGCAGTACTTC
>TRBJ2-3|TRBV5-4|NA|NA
CASSQQGRRTDTQYF
TGTGCCAGCAGCCAACAGGGCCGCCGCACAGATACGCAGTATTTT
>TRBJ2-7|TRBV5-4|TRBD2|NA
CASSLGLAGHEQYF
TGTGCCAGCAGCTTGGGACTAGCGGGACACGAGCAGTACTTC
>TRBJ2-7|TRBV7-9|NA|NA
CASSLGGFSRTFEQYF
TGTGCCAGCAGCTTAGGAGGGTTTTCGAGGACATTCGAGCAGTACTTC
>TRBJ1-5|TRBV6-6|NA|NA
CASNTRAGQPQHF
TGTGCCAGCAACACACGGGCTGGGCAGCCCCAGCATTTT
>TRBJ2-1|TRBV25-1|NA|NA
CASSVGSNYNEQFF
TGTGCCAGCAGTGTCGGGAGCAACTACAATGAGCAGTTCTTC
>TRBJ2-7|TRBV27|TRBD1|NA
CASRRTAGTGPREQYF
TGTGCCAGCAGGAGAACAGCCGGGACAGGGCCCCGCGAGCAGTACTTC
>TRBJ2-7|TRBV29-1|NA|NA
CSVGRGVHEQYF
TGCAGCGTTGGTAGGGGGGTTCACGAGCAGTACTTC
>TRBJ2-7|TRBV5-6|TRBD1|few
CASSGSTGAYEQYF
TGTGCCAGCAGCGGTTCGACAGGGGCCTACGAGCAGTACTTC
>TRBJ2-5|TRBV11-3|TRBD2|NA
CASSPGLAGAETQYF
TGTGCCAGCAGCCCGGGACTAGCGGGAGCAGAGACCCAGTACTTC
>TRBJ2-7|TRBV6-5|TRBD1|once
CASRPMGQGGEQYF
TGTGCCAGCAGGCCGATGGGACAGGGAGGCGAGCAGTACTTC
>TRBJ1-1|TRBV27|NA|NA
CASSDRMNTEAFF
TGTGCCAGCAGTGACAGGATGAACACTGAAGCTTTCTTT
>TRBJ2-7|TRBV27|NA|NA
CASSSYFSSYEQYF
TGTGCCAGCAGTTCGTATTTTAGCTCCTACGAGCAGTACTTC
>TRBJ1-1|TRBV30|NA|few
CAQELNTEAFF
TGTGCCCAAGAGCTGAACACTGAAGCTTTCTTT
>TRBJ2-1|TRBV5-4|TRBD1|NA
CASSPDRGNEQFF
TGTGCCAGCAGCCCGGACAGGGGCAATGAGCAGTTCTTC
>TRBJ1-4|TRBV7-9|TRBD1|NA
CASSRQQGAGEKLFF
TGTGCCAGCAGCCGCCAACAGGGGGCGGGAGAAAAACTGTTTTTT
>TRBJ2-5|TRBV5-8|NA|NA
CASSSYSVGWTQYF
TGTGCCAGCAGCTCTTACTCGGTCGGTTGGACCCAGTACTTC
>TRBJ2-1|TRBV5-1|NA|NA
CASSFVGLVYNEQFF
TGCGCCAGCAGCTTTGTTGGATTGGTCTACAATGAGCAGTTCTTC
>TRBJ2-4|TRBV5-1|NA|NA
CASSRGGMDIQYF
TGCGCCAGCAGCCGTGGAGGGATGGACATTCAGTACTTC